Listed below are T cell receptor beta chains from one sample, sequenced in a study of shared clonotypes between healthy human individuals. Clones were sequenced by immunoSEQ multiplex PCR, and TCRdb holds only the in-frame ones, with some missing. The table shows approximately 2.1 million clones, with 85% to 95% occurring only once. Sequencing was carried out using naive CD4+ T cells from PBMCs. All receptors come from a man aged 18 to 30 in good health. Some clones in this sample may be carry-over from other donors' samples. The CDR3 runs from the conserved cysteine through the conserved F or W. The D gene is left open where the match is weak. Rows may omit the clone size; those that give it use once, few, many or a size class.

abundance: once; d_gene: .; j_gene: TRBJ2-2; v_gene: TRBV5-1; CDR3nt: TGCGCCAGCAGCCCGCCTCGCACCGGGGAGCTGTTTTTT; CDR3aa: CASSPPRTGELFF
abundance: .; d_gene: .; j_gene: TRBJ1-1; v_gene: TRBV5-1; CDR3nt: TGCGCCAGCAGCCAAGGTAGGCAGCCCCCTGAAGCTTTCTTT; CDR3aa: CASSQGRQPPEAFF
abundance: .; d_gene: .; j_gene: TRBJ2-2; v_gene: TRBV7-6; CDR3nt: TGTGCCAGCAGCTTAGCACTTCTCCCTAACACCGGGGAGCTGTTTTTT; CDR3aa: CASSLALLPNTGELFF
abundance: once; d_gene: TRBD2; j_gene: TRBJ2-5; v_gene: TRBV15; CDR3nt: TGTGCGGTCCGCGGCGGGGGAGACCAAGAGACCCAGTACTTC; CDR3aa: CAVRGGGDQETQYF
abundance: .; d_gene: .; j_gene: TRBJ1-1; v_gene: TRBV6-1; CDR3nt: TGTGCCACTAAAGGGCGTGGGGTTGTCGACACTGAAGCTTTCTTT; CDR3aa: CATKGRGVVDTEAFF
abundance: .; d_gene: TRBD2; j_gene: TRBJ2-7; v_gene: TRBV28; CDR3nt: TGTGCCAGCAACCAAGGCGGGGGGGTGACAATATACGAGCAGTACTTC; CDR3aa: CASNQGGGVTIYEQYF
abundance: .; d_gene: TRBD1; j_gene: TRBJ1-1; v_gene: TRBV2; CDR3nt: TGTGCCAGCAGTGGATGGGGGACAGGGGTGAGTAGCACTGAAGCTTTCTTT; CDR3aa: CASSGWGTGVSSTEAFF
abundance: .; d_gene: TRBD1; j_gene: TRBJ2-3; v_gene: TRBV18; CDR3nt: TGTGCCAGCTCACCAAGCTTACAGGGGGCAGATACGCAGTATTTT; CDR3aa: CASSPSLQGADTQYF
abundance: .; d_gene: .; j_gene: TRBJ2-3; v_gene: TRBV5-4; CDR3nt: TGTGCCAGCAGCTTCGACAGCACAGATACGCAGTATTTT; CDR3aa: CASSFDSTDTQYF
abundance: .; d_gene: TRBD1; j_gene: TRBJ2-7; v_gene: TRBV28; CDR3nt: TGTGCCAGCAGGCGGACAGGGCCCTACGAGCAGTACTTC; CDR3aa: CASRRTGPYEQYF
abundance: .; d_gene: .; j_gene: TRBJ1-1; v_gene: TRBV4-1; CDR3nt: TGCGCCAGCCGCGGGGGTCTACCGACTGAAGCTTTCTTT; CDR3aa: CASRGGLPTEAFF
abundance: .; d_gene: TRBD1; j_gene: TRBJ1-1; v_gene: TRBV7-3; CDR3nt: TGTGCCAGCAGCTCGGACAGGGGCGCTGAAGCTTTCTTT; CDR3aa: CASSSDRGAEAFF
abundance: .; d_gene: TRBD1; j_gene: TRBJ2-3; v_gene: TRBV2; CDR3nt: TGTGCCAGCGCCAAGGGACAGGTCACAGATACGCAGTATTTT; CDR3aa: CASAKGQVTDTQYF
abundance: .; d_gene: .; j_gene: TRBJ1-4; v_gene: TRBV14; CDR3nt: TGTGCCAGCAGCCAAGATAGAAAGGGTGGGAATGAAAAACTGTTTTTT; CDR3aa: CASSQDRKGGNEKLFF
abundance: .; d_gene: TRBD1; j_gene: TRBJ2-5; v_gene: TRBV5-6; CDR3nt: TGTGCCAGCAGCCTTGGACAGGGAGCAGAGACCCAGTACTTC; CDR3aa: CASSLGQGAETQYF
abundance: .; d_gene: TRBD2; j_gene: TRBJ2-1; v_gene: TRBV5-1; CDR3nt: TGCGCCAGCAGCGGCCTACTAGCGCGGTCCTACAATGAGCAGTTCTTC; CDR3aa: CASSGLLARSYNEQFF
abundance: few; d_gene: .; j_gene: TRBJ2-7; v_gene: TRBV2; CDR3nt: TGTGCCAGCAGTGCCGGTAGGGGATACGAGCAGTACTTC; CDR3aa: CASSAGRGYEQYF
abundance: .; d_gene: TRBD1; j_gene: TRBJ1-1; v_gene: TRBV2; CDR3nt: TGTGCCAGCAGCGTGAACAGGGGGAACACTGAAGCTTTCTTT; CDR3aa: CASSVNRGNTEAFF
abundance: .; d_gene: .; j_gene: TRBJ2-7; v_gene: TRBV5-1; CDR3nt: TGCGCCAGCAGCCTCGTGGGGGTCTACGAGCAGTACTTC; CDR3aa: CASSLVGVYEQYF
abundance: few; d_gene: .; j_gene: TRBJ1-1; v_gene: TRBV29-1; CDR3nt: TGCAGCGTTAGGACAGTTTTGAACACTGAAGCTTTCTTT; CDR3aa: CSVRTVLNTEAFF
abundance: .; d_gene: .; j_gene: TRBJ2-6; v_gene: TRBV28; CDR3nt: TGTGCCAGCAGCCCCTTGGTTGTTTCTGGGGCCAACGTCCTGACTTTC; CDR3aa: CASSPLVVSGANVLTF
abundance: once; d_gene: .; j_gene: TRBJ2-7; v_gene: TRBV5-1; CDR3nt: TGCGCCAGCAGCCTGGAGGAAGGTCCCTACGAGCAGTACTTC; CDR3aa: CASSLEEGPYEQYF
abundance: .; d_gene: .; j_gene: TRBJ2-2; v_gene: TRBV7-2; CDR3nt: TGTGCCAGCAGCCCAAGACTGAGCACCGGGGAGCTGTTTTTT; CDR3aa: CASSPRLSTGELFF